This T cell receptor beta chain was recovered during a study of PD-L1 blockade in urothelial cancer. Study-wide background: Counts from blood samples showed a median of roughly 140,000 T cells.

Germline V gene sequence: CDR1 MNHEY, CDR2 SVGAGI. J gave up 5 bases and V 4 bases, and 11 bases lay outside the gene matches. CDR3 length equals 16 residues. Using immunoSEQ multiplex PCR, the repertoire was profiled, and TCRdb retains in-frame clones only, with some absent. The sample records some 120,000 clones, more than 85% being singletons. Time point of the sample: peripheral blood 6 weeks after treatment start. The patients' disease, urothelial carcinoma, was locally advanced or metastatic. With regard to this clone: As yet, its antigen is unknown.

General study findings and limits: Clones that were tumor-associated expanded more in the blood of durable-benefit patients at 3 weeks.

The chain links TRBV6-5 to TRBJ2-5; 9 bases agree with TRBD2. The sequence derives from a man in his 60s with urothelial cancer. This material consisted of PBMCs, taken around atezolizumab (anti-PD-L1) treatment. CDR3 DNA sequence: TGTGCCAGCAGTTCCCGGGGTAGCGGGGGAGGGGAGACCCAGTACTTC. As protein: CASSSRGSGGGETQYF.